The sequence of this TCR beta chain was determined in a study of neurological immune-mediated disorders. Unsorted libraries came from 2 million PBMCs stored at -80 °C. This CDR3 has 16 amino acids. Trimming took 2 bases from V and 14 from J; bases not matched to a gene: 14. Per the germline V gene, CDR1 is KGHSH and CDR2 is LQKENI. Notes on the study in general: No sharing of CDR3 amino acid sequences was observed among expanded clones across subjects, suggesting private repertoires in all groups.

The authors produced cDNA by 5'RACE using 10-nucleotide random UMIs. TCRdb re-called the 5' RACE reads through MiXCR, storing one row per CDR3 protein. Counted here are some 26,000 distinct CDR3 sequences, around 3.2% occurring once; the ten biggest clones make up 7%. This clonotype was counted at least ten times. Its antigen is as yet unknown. Input material: PBMCs. This receptor was taken from a woman aged 30 to 39 with multiple sclerosis. This chain joins TRBV18 and TRBJ2-1, with TRBD2 identical over 11 bases. The CDR3 region has the DNA TGTGCCAGCTCACCAAGGGGACTAGCGGAGCCGAGACCGGAGTTCTTC. Protein: CASSPRGLAEPRPEFF.